A selection of T cell receptor beta chains follows, all from one sample in a study of blood T cell repertoires in COVID-19. Profiled with immunoSEQ multiplex PCR; TCRdb holds only in-frame clones, not every one. The sample consists of just under 350,000 clones, roughly 86% of them appearing once. Sequenced input: peripheral blood. The receptor set was obtained from a woman in her 70s with COVID-19, enrolled during active disease. Each CDR3 is given with its conserved first and last residue. A D gene is named only where the DNA matches it firmly. Size is omitted from some rows. Given values are once, few, many or a class for expanded clones.

cdr3_nt,cdr3_aa,cdr3_length,clone_size,v_call,d_call,j_call
TGCGCCAGCAGCTTGGATCGAGGAACTAACTATGGCTACACCTTC,CASSLDRGTNYGYTF,15,.,TRBV5-1,.,TRBJ1-2
TGTGCCAGTAACCCCGATACTTGGACTGCTAATCAGCCCCAGCATTTT,CASNPDTWTANQPQHF,16,many,TRBV19,.,TRBJ1-5
TGTGCCAGCAGTCTCTCCCTTCAGCCCCAGCATTTT,CASSLSLQPQHF,12,.,TRBV28,.,TRBJ1-5
TGTGCCAGCTCATCGCTCGGGACAGGGGGTTTGAGTGGCTACACCTTC,CASSSLGTGGLSGYTF,16,.,TRBV18,TRBD1,TRBJ1-2
TGTGCCGTCAAACACAGGGGATCGAATGAAAAACTGTTTTTT,CAVKHRGSNEKLFF,14,.,TRBV30,TRBD1,TRBJ1-4
TGTGCCACCCGCCGAGAGGGGGCAGGGATCACTGAAGCTTTCTTT,CATRREGAGITEAFF,15,.,TRBV24-1,TRBD1,TRBJ1-1
TGTGCCAGCAGCGTAGCAGGGGAAAGTTGGGAGCAGTACTTC,CASSVAGESWEQYF,14,.,TRBV9,.,TRBJ2-7
TGTGCCAGCAGCTTTGACAGCTATGGCTACACCTTC,CASSFDSYGYTF,12,.,TRBV6-2/TRBV6-3,.,TRBJ1-2
TGTGCCAGCAGCTTAGATAGGGGGGGATCCTACGAGCAGTACTTC,CASSLDRGGSYEQYF,15,.,TRBV7-2,.,TRBJ2-7
TGCGCCAGCAGCCCAAGGACGGGAGGGAACACTGAAGCTTTCTTT,CASSPRTGGNTEAFF,15,.,TRBV5-1,.,TRBJ1-1
TGTGCCAGCAGGGCCTCCGGGAGCTCCTACGAGCAGTACTTC,CASRASGSSYEQYF,14,few,TRBV3-1/TRBV3-2,.,TRBJ2-7
TGTGCCAGCAGCTCCGACAGGTTCTCCTACGAGCAGTACTTC,CASSSDRFSYEQYF,14,.,TRBV5-6,.,TRBJ2-7
TGCGCCAGCAGCCTGGAGGAGGCGAGCGGGGGCTACACCTTC,CASSLEEASGGYTF,14,.,TRBV5-1,.,TRBJ1-2
TGCGCCAGCAGTCCCTCTTGCAGGAACTCCTACGAGCAGTACTTC,CASSPSCRNSYEQYF,15,.,TRBV23-1,.,TRBJ2-7
TGCGCCAGCAGTGAGGGACTAGCGGGCGCCTCCTACGAGCAGTACTTC,CASSEGLAGASYEQYF,16,few,TRBV10-1,TRBD2,TRBJ2-7